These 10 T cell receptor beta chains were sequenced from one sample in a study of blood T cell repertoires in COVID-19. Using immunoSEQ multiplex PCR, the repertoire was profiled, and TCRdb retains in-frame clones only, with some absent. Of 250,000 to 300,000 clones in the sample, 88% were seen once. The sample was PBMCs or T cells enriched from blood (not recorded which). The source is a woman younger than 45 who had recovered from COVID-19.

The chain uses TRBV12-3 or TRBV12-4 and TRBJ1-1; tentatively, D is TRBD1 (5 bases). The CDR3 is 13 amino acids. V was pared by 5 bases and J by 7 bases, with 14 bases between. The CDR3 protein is CASSPLRGHEAFF. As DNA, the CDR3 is TGTGCCAGCAGTCCCCTTAGGGGCCATGAAGCTTTCTTT.

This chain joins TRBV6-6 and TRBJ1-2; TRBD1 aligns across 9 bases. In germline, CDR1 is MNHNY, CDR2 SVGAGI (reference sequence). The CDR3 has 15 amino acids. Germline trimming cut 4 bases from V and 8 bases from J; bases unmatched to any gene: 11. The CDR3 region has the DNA TGTGCCAGCAGTTCAGCACAGGGGGCGTCTGGGGGCTACACCTTC. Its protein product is CASSSAQGASGGYTF.

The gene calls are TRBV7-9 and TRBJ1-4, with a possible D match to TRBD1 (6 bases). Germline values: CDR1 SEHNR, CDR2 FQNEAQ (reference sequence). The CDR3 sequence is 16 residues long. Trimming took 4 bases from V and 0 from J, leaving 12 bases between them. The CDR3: CASSWGTSSTNEKLFF. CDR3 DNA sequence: TGTGCCAGCAGCTGGGGGACAAGTTCAACTAATGAAAAACTGTTTTTT.

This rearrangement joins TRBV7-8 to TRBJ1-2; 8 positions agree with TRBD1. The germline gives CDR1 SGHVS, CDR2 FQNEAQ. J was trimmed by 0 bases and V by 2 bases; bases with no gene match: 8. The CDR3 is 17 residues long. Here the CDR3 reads CASSLSRTGTANYGYTF. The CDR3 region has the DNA TGTGCCAGCAGCTTAAGCAGGACAGGGACCGCTAACTATGGCTACACCTTC.

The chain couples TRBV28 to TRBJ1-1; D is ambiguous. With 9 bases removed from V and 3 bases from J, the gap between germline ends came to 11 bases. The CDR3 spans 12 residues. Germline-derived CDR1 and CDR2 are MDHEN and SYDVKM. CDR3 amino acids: CASTPGYTEAFF. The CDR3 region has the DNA TGTGCCAGTACGCCCGGGTACACTGAAGCTTTCTTT.

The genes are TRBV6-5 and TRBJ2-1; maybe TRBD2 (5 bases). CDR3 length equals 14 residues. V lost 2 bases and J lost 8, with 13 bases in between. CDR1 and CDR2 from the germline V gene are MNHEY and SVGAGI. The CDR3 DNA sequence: TGTGCCAGCAGTTACGAGGACTCCGGGGATGAGCAGTTCTTC. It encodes CASSYEDSGDEQFF.

CDR3 region: CASSQDTSGGRHTQYF. CDR3 bases: TGTGCCAGCAGCCAAGATACTAGCGGGGGCCGCCATACGCAGTATTTT. The chain joins TRBV3-1 (or the pseudogene TRBV3-2) to TRBJ2-3; TRBD2 matches 11 bases. Germline-derived CDR1 and CDR2 are LGHDT and YNNKEL (reference sequence). CDR3 length equals 16 residues. J lost 7 bases, V lost 0 bases, and 6 bases had no gene match.

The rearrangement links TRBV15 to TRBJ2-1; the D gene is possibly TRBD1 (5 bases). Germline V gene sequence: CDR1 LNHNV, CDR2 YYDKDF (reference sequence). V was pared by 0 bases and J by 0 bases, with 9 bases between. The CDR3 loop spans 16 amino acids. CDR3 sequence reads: CATSREGEGSYNEQFF. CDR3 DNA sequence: TGTGCCACCAGCAGAGAAGGGGAAGGCTCCTACAATGAGCAGTTCTTC.

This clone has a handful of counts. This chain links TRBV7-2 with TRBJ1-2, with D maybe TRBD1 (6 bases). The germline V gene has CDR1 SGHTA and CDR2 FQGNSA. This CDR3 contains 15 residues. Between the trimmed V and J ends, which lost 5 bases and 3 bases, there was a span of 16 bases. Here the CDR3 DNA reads TGTGCCAGCAGCGCCCAGGCAGGGGAATACTATGGCTACACCTTC. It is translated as CASSAQAGEYYGYTF.

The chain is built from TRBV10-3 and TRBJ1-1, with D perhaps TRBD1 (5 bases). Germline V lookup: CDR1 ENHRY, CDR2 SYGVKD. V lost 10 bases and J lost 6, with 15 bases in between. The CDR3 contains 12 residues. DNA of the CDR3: TGTGCCAGCACCAATGGGGCCGCTGAAGCTTTCTTT. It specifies CASTNGAAEAFF.